Listed here are 16 T cell receptor beta chains from one sample, sequenced in a study of blood T cell repertoires in COVID-19. Generated by immunoSEQ multiplex PCR, the TCRdb table keeps only in-frame clones and is missing some. Among roughly 90,000 clones listed, 80% were seen once. The specimen sequenced was peripheral blood. These receptor sequences come from an older woman with acute or convalescent COVID-19.

The chain employs TRBV5-1 and TRBJ2-3; D remains unclear. The germline V gene has CDR1 SGHRS and CDR2 YFSETQ. The CDR3 contains 14 residues. V was cut by 0 bases and J by 2 bases, with 7 bases left in between. In DNA, the CDR3 is TGCGCCAGCAGCTTGGTCGGAGTCACAGATACGCAGTATTTT. It translates to CASSLVGVTDTQYF.

The genes are TRBV7-6 and TRBJ2-3; perhaps TRBD1 as D (5 bases). Per germline, CDR1 SGHVS and CDR2 FNYEAQ. The CDR3 length is 15 residues. V lost 2 bases and J lost 2, with 11 bases in between. This CDR3 reads CASSLFRANTDTQYF. In DNA, the CDR3 is TGTGCCAGCAGCTTATTCAGGGCCAACACAGATACGCAGTATTTT.

The chain employs TRBV6-5 and TRBJ1-4, with TRBD1 matching 8 bases. The germline gives CDR1 MNHEY, CDR2 SVGAGI. The CDR3 consists of 15 residues. V dropped 6 bases and J dropped 7; count of bases not matched to a gene: 10. The CDR3 loop is CASSPQGAGGEKLFF. The CDR3, as DNA: TGTGCCAGCAGCCCCCAGGGGGCGGGTGGTGAAAAACTGTTTTTT.

This rearrangement joins TRBV9 to TRBJ1-2; TRBD1 aligns across 8 bases. Germline V gene lookup returns CDR1 SGDLS and CDR2 YYNGEE. This CDR3 is 16 amino acids long. The junction had 13 bases not matched to a gene; V was cut back by 4 bases and J by 5 bases. CDR3: CASSPETGGLGYGYTF. The CDR3 DNA sequence: TGTGCCAGCAGCCCAGAAACAGGGGGTTTGGGTTATGGCTACACCTTC.

This chain connects TRBV2 to TRBJ2-1; D perhaps matches TRBD2 (5 bases). Germline-derived CDR1 and CDR2 are SNHLY and FYNNEI. This CDR3 has 13 residues. Deletions cut 5 bases from V and 4 bases from J, with 9 bases between. In DNA form, the CDR3 reads TGTGCCAGCAGTCTACTAGATTACAATGAGCAGTTCTTC. Translated: CASSLLDYNEQFF.

The chain uses TRBV24-1 and TRBJ2-2, with TRBD1 matching 7 bases. J lost 0 bases, V lost 3 bases, and 6 bases had no gene match. The CDR3 consists of 17 residues. Germline loops: CDR1 KGHDR, CDR2 SFDVKD. The DNA for the CDR3 is TGTGCCACCAGTGATCCCGGACAGGCCCCGAACACCGGGGAGCTGTTTTTT. Its protein is CATSDPGQAPNTGELFF.

V gene TRBV5-1 combines with J gene TRBJ2-3; 9 nucleotides align to TRBD2. This CDR3 has 15 residues. The V segment lost 5 bases and the J segment 9 bases; nucleotides outside the gene matches: 13. Germline CDR1 is SGHRS and CDR2 is YFSETQ. The CDR3 reads CASRSSSGVVSTQYF. CDR3 sequence (DNA): TGCGCCAGCAGGTCGTCTAGCGGGGTGGTCAGCACGCAGTATTTT.

This chain connects TRBV5-1 to TRBJ2-3; 7 positions agree with TRBD2. CDR1 is SGHRS and CDR2 is YFSETQ in the germline V gene. The CDR3 contains 16 residues. V dropped 0 bases and J dropped 0; count of bases not matched to a gene: 4. In DNA form, the CDR3 reads TGCGCCAGCAGCTTGGAACTAGCGTATAGCACAGATACGCAGTATTTT. Amino acids: CASSLELAYSTDTQYF.

This rearrangement joins TRBV15 to TRBJ1-1, with D possibly TRBD1 on 6 matching bases. V was clipped by 3 bases and J by 4 bases, with 9 bases between them. CDR3 size: 13 residues. CDR1 and CDR2 from the germline V gene are LNHNV and YYDKDF (reference sequence). In DNA form, the CDR3 reads TGTGCCACCAGCAGCGGACAGTTCACTGAAGCTTTCTTT. Protein: CATSSGQFTEAFF.

This clone was counted at least ten times. V and J are TRBV6-2 or TRBV6-3 and TRBJ2-1, with no clear D. Trimming stripped 1 base from V and 3 bases from J, with 4 bases between. The CDR3 runs to 13 residues. CDR1 and CDR2 from the germline V gene are MNHEY and SVGEGT. This CDR3 is CASSYYNYNEQFF. The CDR3 DNA reads TGTGCCAGCAGTTACTACAACTACAATGAGCAGTTCTTC.

This chain joins TRBV4-2 and TRBJ1-1, with D perhaps TRBD1 (6 bases). The V gene lost 1 base and the J gene lost 5 bases, with 14 bases spanning the gap. Germline loops: CDR1 LGHNA, CDR2 YNFKEQ. The CDR3 length is 15 residues. DNA of the CDR3: TGTGCCAGCAGCCAAGGGACAGTTGGAAAAACTGAAGCTTTCTTT. It specifies CASSQGTVGKTEAFF.

The chain has TRBV7-2 and TRBJ1-2, with a possible D match to TRBD1 (6 bases). The CDR3 totals 15 residues. Trimming pared 1 base from V and 3 bases from J, leaving 12 bases between. Germline CDR1 reads SGHTA; CDR2 reads FQGNSA. CDR3 amino acids: CASSLGSGAHYGYTF. The CDR3 bases are TGTGCCAGCAGCTTAGGGTCAGGGGCCCACTATGGCTACACCTTC.

The chain uses TRBV6-2 or TRBV6-3 and TRBJ1-5; D is perhaps TRBD1 (5 bases). The CDR3 spans 16 residues. The ends were cut back, 3 bases at V and 4 bases at J, with 16 bases in the middle. From germline, CDR1 is MNHEY and CDR2 SVGEGT. The CDR3, as DNA: TGTGCCAGCAGTTATCAGCGGGGCCCAACTAATCAGCCCCAGCATTTT. Translation gives CASSYQRGPTNQPQHF.

This chain uses TRBV4-2 with TRBJ2-3, with D tentatively TRBD2 (6 bases). The ends were cut back, 5 bases at V and 0 bases at J, with 9 bases in the middle. Per germline, CDR1 LGHNA and CDR2 YNFKEQ. The CDR3 runs to 14 residues. This CDR3 is CASSSAGSTDTQYF. Here the CDR3 DNA reads TGTGCCAGCAGCTCGGCGGGGAGCACAGATACGCAGTATTTT.

The table lists this clone with a few counts. V and J are TRBV25-1 and TRBJ2-7, with 10 bases identical to TRBD1. The junction had 1 base not matched to a gene; V was cut back by 2 bases and J by 3 bases. CDR1 and CDR2 from the germline V gene are MGHDK and SYGVNS. The CDR3 consists of 14 residues. CDR3 sequence: CASSEDRGHYEQYF. The CDR3 coding sequence is TGTGCCAGCAGTGAAGACAGGGGGCACTACGAGCAGTACTTC.

The chain links TRBV5-6 to TRBJ2-5; TRBD2 aligns across 8 bases. The length of the CDR3 is 15 residues. J lost 3 bases, V lost 4 bases, and 8 bases had no gene match. Germline V gene data show CDR1 as SGHDT and CDR2 as YYEEEE. CDR3 sequence (DNA): TGTGCCAGCAGCCCCATGGGACTAGGAGAAGAGACCCAGTACTTC. As protein: CASSPMGLGEETQYF.